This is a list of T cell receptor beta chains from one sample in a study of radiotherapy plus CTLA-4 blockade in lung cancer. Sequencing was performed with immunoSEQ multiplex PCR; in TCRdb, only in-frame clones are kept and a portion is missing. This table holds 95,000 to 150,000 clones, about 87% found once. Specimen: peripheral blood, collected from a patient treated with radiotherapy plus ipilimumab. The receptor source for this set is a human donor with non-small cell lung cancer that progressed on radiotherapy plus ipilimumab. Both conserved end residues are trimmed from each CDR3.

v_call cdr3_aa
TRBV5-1 ASSSLAGGPREQY
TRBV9 ASSGPNYGYT
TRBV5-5 ASSLLGTSTYDEQF
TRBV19 ASSPSGTGGYGYT
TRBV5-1 ASSPVTGGNTEAF
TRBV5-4 ASSVGGQAVTSTDTQY
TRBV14 ASSATSSYEQY
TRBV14 ASSLRGPSTDTQY
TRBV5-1 ARTRRWRTITDTQY
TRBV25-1 ASSGLGTGVSPLH
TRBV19 ASSRGGVYGYT
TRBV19 ASSFPGGGNGANVLT
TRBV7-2 ASSWGLAGIYEQY
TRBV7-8 ASSVGTLRTYNEQF
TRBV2 ASSEELGMGQETQY
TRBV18 ASSPGGGTDTQY
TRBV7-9 ASSLGLGSGNTIY
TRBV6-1 ASSEKDRIAGVNEQF
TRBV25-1 ASSESGSYEQY
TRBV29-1 SVEDRTTGDIEQY
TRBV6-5 ASTTSLGYGYT
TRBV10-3 AISETRDLQF
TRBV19 ASNEFANYGYT
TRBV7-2 ASSFSGLSWGYT
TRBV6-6 AISLGAGNEQF
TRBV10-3 ATKKGPGNTIY
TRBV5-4 ASSLQGASETQY
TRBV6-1 ASSDSRGRGHSNQPQH
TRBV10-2 ASMGLAGVEQF
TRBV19 ASSITWDTAPGTEAF
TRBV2 ASSGGLAYNEQF
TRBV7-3 ASRRQENTEAF
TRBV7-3 ASSLTSGYPYNEQF
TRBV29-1 STQGGEANYGYT
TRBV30 AWSPWTGENQPQH
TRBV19 ASTGTVNQPQH
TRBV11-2 ASSLSPGGLDQPQH
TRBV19 ASSIVGGQTEAF
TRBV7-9 ASSLEWGRGETQY
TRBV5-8 ASTTIAREGRRVYEQY
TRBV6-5 ASSYSGGRANVLT
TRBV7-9 ASVANYEQY
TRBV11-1 ASSYGTGIRDGYT
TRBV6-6 ASGAAAF
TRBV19 ASSETGVSYEQY
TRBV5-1 ASSLGRGQSGNTIY
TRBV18 ASSLQSGQGRNTEAF
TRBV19 ASSILRDRWSGYT
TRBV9 ASSVGRNEQF
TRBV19 ASSTRDRGISNEKLF
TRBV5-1 ASSFGPGAGDTQY
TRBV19 ASDPGLPGDEQY
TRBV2 ASRRQGMNTEAF
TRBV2 ASSVQGSRIYGYT
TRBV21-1 ASCQGFDGELF
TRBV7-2 ASRLIDRAYGYT
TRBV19 ASSIFWGNQPQH
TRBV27 ASSRGANEKLF
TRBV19 ASSLRTSGDNEQF
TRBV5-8 AISLGTVETQY